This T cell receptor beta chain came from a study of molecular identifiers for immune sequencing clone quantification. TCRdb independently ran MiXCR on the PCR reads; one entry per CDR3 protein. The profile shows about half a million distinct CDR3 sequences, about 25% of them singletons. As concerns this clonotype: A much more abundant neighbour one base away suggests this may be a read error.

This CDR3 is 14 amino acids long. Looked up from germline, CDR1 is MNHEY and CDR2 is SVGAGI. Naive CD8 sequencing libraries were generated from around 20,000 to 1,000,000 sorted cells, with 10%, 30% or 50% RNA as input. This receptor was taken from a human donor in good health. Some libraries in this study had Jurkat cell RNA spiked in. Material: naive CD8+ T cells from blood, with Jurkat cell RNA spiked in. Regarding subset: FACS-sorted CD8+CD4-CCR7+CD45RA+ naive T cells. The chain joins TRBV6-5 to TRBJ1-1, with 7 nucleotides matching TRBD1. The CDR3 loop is CASSYQGVNTEALF. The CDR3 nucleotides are TGTGCCAGCAGTTACCAGGGGGTGAACACTGAAGCTCTCTTT.